The T cell receptor beta chain described here comes from a study of beta chain features in type 1 diabetes. Study-wide results and caveats: Type 1 diabetes patients showed a moderate but significant shortening of TCRB CDR3s in all four CD4+ subsets. The similarity of naive, central memory and Treg TCRB repertoires appeared greater among patients than among healthy donors.

The authors took one heparinised blood draw, averaging around 120 mL, from each donor. Of the isolated RNA, all was reverse transcribed, and so the sequenced material was expressed TCRB transcripts. Sequenced naive, central memory and regulatory T cell samples produced an average of around 3.9 million reads. Some clones are missing from TCRdb's copy, which holds only in-frame ones; the method was immunoSEQ multiplex PCR. This table holds 600,000 to 750,000 clones, 12% found once. After removal of 6 bases from V and 2 bases from J, the junction contained 4 bases not matched to a gene. Germline lookup yields CDR1 MNHEY and CDR2 SMNVEV (reference sequence). CDR3 length: 15 residues. Only one count was recorded for this clone. Antigen specificity is unknown.

The gene calls are TRBV27 and TRBJ2-3; 11 nucleotides agree with TRBD2. The sequence was obtained from a man younger than 40 with type 1 diabetes. Sequencing was done on a sample of naive CD4+ T cells from blood. DNA for the CDR3: TGTGCCAGCAGACGACTAGCGGGGTACACAGATACGCAGTATTTT. Protein product: CASRRLAGYTDTQYF.